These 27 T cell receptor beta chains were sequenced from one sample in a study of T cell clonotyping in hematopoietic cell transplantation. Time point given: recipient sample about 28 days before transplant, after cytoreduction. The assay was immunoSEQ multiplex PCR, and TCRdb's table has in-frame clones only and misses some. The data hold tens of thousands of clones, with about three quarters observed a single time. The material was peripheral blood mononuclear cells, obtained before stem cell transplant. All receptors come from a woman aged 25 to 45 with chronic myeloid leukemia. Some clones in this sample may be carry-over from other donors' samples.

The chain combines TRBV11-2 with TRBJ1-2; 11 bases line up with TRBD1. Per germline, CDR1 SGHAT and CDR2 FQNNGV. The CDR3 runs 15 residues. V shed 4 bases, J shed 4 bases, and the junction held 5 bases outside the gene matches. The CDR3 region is CASSYGGTGGYGYTF. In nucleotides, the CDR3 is TGTGCCAGCAGCTACGGAGGGACAGGGGGCTATGGCTACACCTTC.

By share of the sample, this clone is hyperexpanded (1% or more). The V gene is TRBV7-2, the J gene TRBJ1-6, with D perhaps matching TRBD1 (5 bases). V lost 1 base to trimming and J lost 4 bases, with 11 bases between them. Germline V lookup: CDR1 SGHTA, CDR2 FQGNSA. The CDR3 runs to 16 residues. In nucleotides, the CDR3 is TGTGCCAGCAGCTTAGGGTCCGGGACTTATAATTCACCCCTCCACTTT. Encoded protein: CASSLGSGTYNSPLHF.

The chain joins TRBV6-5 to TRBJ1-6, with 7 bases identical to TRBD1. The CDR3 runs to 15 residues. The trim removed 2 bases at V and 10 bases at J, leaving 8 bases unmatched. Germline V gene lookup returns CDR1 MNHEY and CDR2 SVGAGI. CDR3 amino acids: CASSYRDRVISPLHF. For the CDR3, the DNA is TGTGCCAGCAGTTACCGAGACAGGGTGATATCACCCCTCCACTTT.

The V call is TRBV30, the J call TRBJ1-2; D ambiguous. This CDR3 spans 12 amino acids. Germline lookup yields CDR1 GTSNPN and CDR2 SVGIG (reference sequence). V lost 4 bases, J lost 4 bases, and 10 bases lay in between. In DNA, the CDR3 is TGTGCCTGGAAGATGGATGGCTATGGCTACACCTTC. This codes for CAWKMDGYGYTF. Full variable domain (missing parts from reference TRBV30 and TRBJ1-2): SQTIHQWPATLVQPVGSPLSLECTVEGTSNPNLYWYRQAAGRGLQLLFYSVGIGQISSEVPQNLSASRPQDRQFILSSKKLLLSDSGFYLCAWKMDGYGYTFGSGTRLTVV.

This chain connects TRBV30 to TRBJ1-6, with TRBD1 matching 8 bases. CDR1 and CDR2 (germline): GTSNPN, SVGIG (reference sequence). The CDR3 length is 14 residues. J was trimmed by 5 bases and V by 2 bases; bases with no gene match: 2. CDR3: CAWSKGQDNSPLHF. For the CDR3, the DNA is TGTGCCTGGAGTAAGGGACAGGATAATTCACCCCTCCACTTT. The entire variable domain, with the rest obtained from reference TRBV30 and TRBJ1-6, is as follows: SQTIHQWPATLVQPVGSPLSLECTVEGTSNPNLYWYRQAAGRGLQLLFYSVGIGQISSEVPQNLSASRPQDRQFILSSKKLLLSDSGFYLCAWSKGQDNSPLHFGNGTRLTVT.

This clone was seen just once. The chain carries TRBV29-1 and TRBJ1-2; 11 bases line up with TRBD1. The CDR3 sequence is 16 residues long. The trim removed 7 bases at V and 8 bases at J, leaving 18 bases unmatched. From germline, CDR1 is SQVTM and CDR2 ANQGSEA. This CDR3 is CSGTGFAGTGGDGYTF. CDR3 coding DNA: TGCAGCGGAACCGGTTTTGCCGGGACAGGGGGAGACGGCTACACCTTC.

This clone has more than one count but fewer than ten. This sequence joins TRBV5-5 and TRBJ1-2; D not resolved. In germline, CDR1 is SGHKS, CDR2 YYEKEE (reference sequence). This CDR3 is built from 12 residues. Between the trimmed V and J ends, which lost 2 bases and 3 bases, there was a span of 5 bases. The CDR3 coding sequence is TGTGCCAGCAGCTTTGGAGACTATGGCTACACCTTC. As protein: CASSFGDYGYTF.

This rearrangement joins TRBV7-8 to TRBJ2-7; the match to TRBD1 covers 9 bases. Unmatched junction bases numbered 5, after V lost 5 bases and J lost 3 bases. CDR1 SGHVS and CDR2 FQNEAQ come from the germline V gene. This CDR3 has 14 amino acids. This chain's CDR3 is CASSGPGQGYEQYF. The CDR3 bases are TGTGCCAGCAGCGGCCCGGGACAGGGCTACGAGCAGTACTTC.

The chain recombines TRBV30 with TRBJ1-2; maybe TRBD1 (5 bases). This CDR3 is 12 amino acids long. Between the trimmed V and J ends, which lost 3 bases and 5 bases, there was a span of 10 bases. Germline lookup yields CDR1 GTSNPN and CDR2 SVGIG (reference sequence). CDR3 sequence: CAWSRGFYGYTF. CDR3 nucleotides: TGTGCCTGGAGCCGGGGCTTTTATGGCTACACCTTC.

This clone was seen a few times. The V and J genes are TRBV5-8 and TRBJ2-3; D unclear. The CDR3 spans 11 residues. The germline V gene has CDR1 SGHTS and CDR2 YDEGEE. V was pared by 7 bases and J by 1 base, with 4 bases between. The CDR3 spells CASSRTDTQYF. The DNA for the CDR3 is TGTGCCAGCTCACGCACAGATACGCAGTATTTT. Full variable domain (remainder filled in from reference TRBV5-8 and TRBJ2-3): EAGVTQSPTHLIKTRGQQATLRCSPISGHTSVYWYQQALGLGLQFLLWYDEGEERNRGNFPPRFSGRQFPNYSSELNVNALELEDSALYLCASSRTDTQYFGPGTRLTVL.

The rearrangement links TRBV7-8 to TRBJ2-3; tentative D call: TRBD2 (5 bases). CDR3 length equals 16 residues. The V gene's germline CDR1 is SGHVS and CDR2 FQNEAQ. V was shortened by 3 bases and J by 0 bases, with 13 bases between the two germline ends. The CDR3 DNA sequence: TGTGCCAGCAGCTTGGGGAGTGCAATTAGCACAGATACGCAGTATTTT. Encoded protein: CASSLGSAISTDTQYF.

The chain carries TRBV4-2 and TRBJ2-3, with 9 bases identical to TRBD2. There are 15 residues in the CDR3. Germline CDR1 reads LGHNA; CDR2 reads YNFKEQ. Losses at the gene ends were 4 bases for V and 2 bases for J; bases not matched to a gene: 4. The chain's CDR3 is CASSLSGSLTDTQYF. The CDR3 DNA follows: TGTGCCAGCAGCCTTAGCGGGAGCCTCACAGATACGCAGTATTTT.

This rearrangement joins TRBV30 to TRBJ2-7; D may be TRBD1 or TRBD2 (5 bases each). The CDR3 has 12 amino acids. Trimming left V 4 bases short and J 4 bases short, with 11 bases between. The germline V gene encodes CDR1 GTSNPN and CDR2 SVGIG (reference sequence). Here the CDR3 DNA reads TGTGCCTGGAACCTAGGGACGTACGAGCAGTACTTC. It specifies CAWNLGTYEQYF.

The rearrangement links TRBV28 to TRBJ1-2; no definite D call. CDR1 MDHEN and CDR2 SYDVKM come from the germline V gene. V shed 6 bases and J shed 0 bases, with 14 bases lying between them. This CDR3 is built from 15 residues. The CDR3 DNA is TGTGCCAGCAGCCAAGGTACTAAAGCTAACTATGGCTACACCTTC. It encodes CASSQGTKANYGYTF.

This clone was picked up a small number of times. CDR3 DNA sequence: TGTGCCAGCAGCCCTACAGGGACACCCGAGCAGTACGTC. The encoded protein is CASSPTGTPEQYV. The chain recombines TRBV5-6 with TRBJ2-7; perhaps TRBD1 as D (6 bases). CDR1 SGHDT and CDR2 YYEEEE come from the germline V gene. The V end was cut by 4 bases, the J end by 6 bases, with 14 bases between. The CDR3 is 13 residues long.

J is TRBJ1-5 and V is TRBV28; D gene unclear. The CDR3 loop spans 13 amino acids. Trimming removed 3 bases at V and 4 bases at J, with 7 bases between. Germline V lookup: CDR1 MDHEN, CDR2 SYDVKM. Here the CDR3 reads CASSLVVNQPQHF. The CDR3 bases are TGTGCCAGCAGTTTGGTAGTAAATCAGCCCCAGCATTTT.

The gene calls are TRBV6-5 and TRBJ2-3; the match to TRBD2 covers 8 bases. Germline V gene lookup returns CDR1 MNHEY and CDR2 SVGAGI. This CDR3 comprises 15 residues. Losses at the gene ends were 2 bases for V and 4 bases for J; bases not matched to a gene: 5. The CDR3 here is CASSYVGGAPDTQYF. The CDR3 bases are TGTGCCAGCAGTTACGTCGGGGGGGCCCCAGATACGCAGTATTTT.

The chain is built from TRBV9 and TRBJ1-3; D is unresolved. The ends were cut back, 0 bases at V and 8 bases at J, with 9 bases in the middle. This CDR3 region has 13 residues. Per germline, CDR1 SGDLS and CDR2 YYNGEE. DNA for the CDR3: TGTGCCAGCAGCGTAGAGGGCCGAGACACCATATATTTT. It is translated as CASSVEGRDTIYF.

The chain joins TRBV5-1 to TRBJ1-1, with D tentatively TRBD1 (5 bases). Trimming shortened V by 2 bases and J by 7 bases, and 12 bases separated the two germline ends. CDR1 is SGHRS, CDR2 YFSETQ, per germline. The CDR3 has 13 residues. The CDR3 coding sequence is TGCGCCAGCAGCTTACAGAGGGGACTTGAAGCTTTCTTT. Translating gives CASSLQRGLEAFF.

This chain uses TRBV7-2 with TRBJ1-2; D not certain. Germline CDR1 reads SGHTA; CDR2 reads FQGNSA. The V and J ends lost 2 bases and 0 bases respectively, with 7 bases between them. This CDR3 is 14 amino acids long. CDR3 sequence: CASSLQKANYGYTF. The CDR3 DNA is TGTGCCAGCAGCTTACAGAAAGCTAACTATGGCTACACCTTC.

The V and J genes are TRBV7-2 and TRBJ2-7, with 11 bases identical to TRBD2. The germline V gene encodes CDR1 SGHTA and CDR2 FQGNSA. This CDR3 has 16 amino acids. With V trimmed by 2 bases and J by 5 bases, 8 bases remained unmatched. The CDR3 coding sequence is TGTGCCAGCAGCTTAACAGCTAGCGGGGGGAATCACGAGCAGTACTTC. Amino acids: CASSLTASGGNHEQYF.

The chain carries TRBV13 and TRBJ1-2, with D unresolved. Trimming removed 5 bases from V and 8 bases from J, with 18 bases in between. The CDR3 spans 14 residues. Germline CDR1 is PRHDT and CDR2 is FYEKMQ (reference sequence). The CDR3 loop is CASSPDKTLGGYTF. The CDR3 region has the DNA TGTGCCAGCAGCCCTGACAAGACCTTGGGCGGCTACACCTTC.

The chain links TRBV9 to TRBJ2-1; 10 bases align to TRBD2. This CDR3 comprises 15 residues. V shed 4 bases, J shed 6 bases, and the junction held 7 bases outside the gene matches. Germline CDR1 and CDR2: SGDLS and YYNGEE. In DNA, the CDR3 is TGTGCCAGCAGCCCCTGGACTAGCGGAAGCAATGAGCAGTTCTTC. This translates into CASSPWTSGSNEQFF.

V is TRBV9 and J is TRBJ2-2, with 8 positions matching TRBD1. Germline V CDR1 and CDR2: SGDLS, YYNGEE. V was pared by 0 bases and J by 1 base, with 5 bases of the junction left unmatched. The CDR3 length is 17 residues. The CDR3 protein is CASSVGVGTGNTGELFF. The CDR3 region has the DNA TGTGCCAGCAGCGTAGGGGTCGGGACAGGGAACACCGGGGAGCTGTTTTTT.

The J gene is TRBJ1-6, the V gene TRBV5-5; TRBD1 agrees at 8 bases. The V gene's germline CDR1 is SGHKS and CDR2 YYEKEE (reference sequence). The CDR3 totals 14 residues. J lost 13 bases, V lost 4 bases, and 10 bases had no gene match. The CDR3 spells CASSAGTGSHPLHF. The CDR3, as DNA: TGTGCCAGCAGCGCCGGGACAGGATCTCATCCCCTCCACTTT.

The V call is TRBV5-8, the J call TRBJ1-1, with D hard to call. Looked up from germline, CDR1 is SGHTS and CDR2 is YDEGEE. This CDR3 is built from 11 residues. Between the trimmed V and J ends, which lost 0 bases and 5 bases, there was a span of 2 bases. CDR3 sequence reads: CASSLVTEAFF. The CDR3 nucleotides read TGTGCCAGCAGCTTGGTGACTGAAGCTTTCTTT.

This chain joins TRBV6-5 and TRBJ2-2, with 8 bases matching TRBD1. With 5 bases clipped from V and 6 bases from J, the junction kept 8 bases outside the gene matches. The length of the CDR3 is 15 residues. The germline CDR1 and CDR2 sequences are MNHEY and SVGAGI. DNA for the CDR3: TGTGCCAGCAGTCCACAGGGGGGTCACGCCGGGGAGCTGTTTTTT. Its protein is CASSPQGGHAGELFF.